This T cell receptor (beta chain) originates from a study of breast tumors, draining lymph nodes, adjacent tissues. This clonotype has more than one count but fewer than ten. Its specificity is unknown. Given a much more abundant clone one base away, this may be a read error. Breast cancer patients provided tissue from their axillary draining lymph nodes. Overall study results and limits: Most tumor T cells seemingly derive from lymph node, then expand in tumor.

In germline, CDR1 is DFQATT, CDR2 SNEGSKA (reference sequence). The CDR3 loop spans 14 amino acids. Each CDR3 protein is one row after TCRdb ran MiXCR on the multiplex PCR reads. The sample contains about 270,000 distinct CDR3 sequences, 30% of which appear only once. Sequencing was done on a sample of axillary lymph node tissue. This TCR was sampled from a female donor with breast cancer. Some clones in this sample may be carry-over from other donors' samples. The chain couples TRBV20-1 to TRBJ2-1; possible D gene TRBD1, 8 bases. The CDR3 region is CSARETGDYTEQFF. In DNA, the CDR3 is TGCAGTGCTAGAGAGACAGGGGACTACACTGAGCAGTTCTTC.